Each of the 18 T cell receptor beta chains below was sequenced from the same sample in a study of cytomegalovirus exposure and HLA in healthy donors. Assay: immunoSEQ multiplex PCR; the TCRdb copy retains only in-frame clones and omits some. The table includes about 170,000 clones, just under 90% detected once. The sample taken for sequencing was PBMCs. The receptors were gathered from a woman under 30 in good health and CMV-seropositive.

This clone was detected a few times. V and J are TRBV6-1 and TRBJ1-5; D is perhaps TRBD1 (5 bases). Looked up from germline, CDR1 is MNHNS and CDR2 is SASEGT. This CDR3 region has 13 residues. Between the trimmed V and J ends, which lost 11 bases and 2 bases, there was a span of 13 bases. The CDR3: CAGARLGNQPQHF. For the CDR3, the DNA is TGTGCCGGGGCGCGGCTGGGCAATCAGCCCCAGCATTTT.

The chain links TRBV5-1 to TRBJ1-5, with D maybe TRBD1 (5 bases). The CDR3 is 14 residues long. V gave up 0 bases and J gave up 3 bases, with 7 bases separating them. The germline V gene has CDR1 SGHRS and CDR2 YFSETQ. Here the CDR3 DNA reads TGCGCCAGCAGCTTGGGGGACTTCAATCAGCCCCAGCATTTT. Its translation is CASSLGDFNQPQHF. Full variable domain (missing parts from reference TRBV5-1 and TRBJ1-5): KAGVTQTPRYLIKTRGQQVTLSCSPISGHRSVSWYQQTPGQGLQFLFEYFSETQRNKGNFPGRFSGRQFSNSRSEMNVSTLELGDSALYLCASSLGDFNQPQHFGDGTRLSIL.

The genes are TRBV9 and TRBJ2-5; D perhaps matches TRBD1 (5 bases). V was shortened by 2 bases and J by 5 bases, with 13 bases between the two germline ends. Germline assignment: CDR1 SGDLS and CDR2 YYNGEE. The CDR3 spans 14 residues. As DNA, the CDR3 is TGTGCCAGCAGCGTCCGCCTAGGGGTCGAGACCCAGTACTTC. This encodes CASSVRLGVETQYF.

The genes are TRBV25-1 and TRBJ1-1; the D gene is possibly TRBD1 (5 bases). V gave up 6 bases and J gave up 4 bases, with 18 bases separating them. The CDR3 loop spans 15 amino acids. The V gene's germline CDR1 is MGHDK and CDR2 SYGVNS. Here the CDR3 DNA reads TGTGCCAGCAGAGACAGTGGTGGAGCGAGCACTGAAGCTTTCTTT. This codes for CASRDSGGASTEAFF.

The chain recombines TRBV4-2 with TRBJ2-7; 11 nucleotides agree with TRBD1. Germline V gene lookup returns CDR1 LGHNA and CDR2 YNFKEQ. The CDR3 is 16 amino acids. V was pared by 4 bases and J by 6 bases, with 11 bases of the junction left unmatched. CDR3 region: CASSPSGTGGLSEQYF. In DNA form, the CDR3 reads TGTGCCAGCAGCCCCTCCGGGACAGGGGGTTTGAGCGAGCAGTACTTC.

This chain joins TRBV4-2 and TRBJ2-1, with 13 bases that match TRBD2. CDR1 and CDR2 (germline): LGHNA, YNFKEQ. V shed 0 bases and J 6 bases; nucleotides not matched to a gene: 8. The CDR3 contains 18 residues. CDR3 amino acids: CASSQEGSGTSGINEQFF. The CDR3 DNA is TGTGCCAGCAGCCAAGAGGGATCCGGGACTAGCGGGATCAATGAGCAGTTCTTC.

The gene calls are TRBV27 and TRBJ1-1; possibly TRBD1 for D (5 bases). Deletions cut 6 bases from V and 3 bases from J, with 11 bases between. CDR1 MNHEY and CDR2 SMNVEV come from the germline V gene (reference sequence). This CDR3 contains 13 residues. CDR3 amino acids: CASRLTVDTEAFF. In nucleotides, the CDR3 is TGTGCCAGCAGGCTGACAGTGGACACTGAAGCTTTCTTT.

V gene TRBV29-1 combines with J gene TRBJ2-7, with TRBD2 matching over 8 bases. V was clipped by 6 bases and J by 4 bases; unmatched bases: 8. Germline assignment: CDR1 SQVTM and CDR2 ANQGSEA. CDR3 length equals 13 residues. CDR3 region: CSVLLGGGYEQYF. CDR3 DNA: TGCAGCGTCCTCCTCGGGGGGGGGTACGAGCAGTACTTC.

J is TRBJ1-1 and V is TRBV11-2; D perhaps matches TRBD1 (6 bases). Germline-derived CDR1 and CDR2 are SGHAT and FQNNGV. This CDR3 has 13 amino acids. Trimming left V 5 bases short and J 8 bases short, with 15 bases between. The CDR3 loop reads CASSPSTGPEAFF. The CDR3 DNA reads as TGTGCCAGCAGCCCATCGACAGGTCCCGAAGCTTTCTTT.

The genes are TRBV28 and TRBJ2-1; TRBD2 matches at 14 bases. The CDR3 consists of 16 residues. Looked up from germline, CDR1 is MDHEN and CDR2 is SYDVKM. Losses at the gene ends were 4 bases for V and 4 bases for J; bases not matched to a gene: 3. The CDR3 nucleotides are TGTGCCAGCAGTTCGGGACTAGCGGGAGTTTACAATGAGCAGTTCTTC. It codes for CASSSGLAGVYNEQFF. Looking up the rest from reference TRBV28 and TRBJ2-1 gives the full variable domain: DVKVTQSSRYLVKRTGEKVFLECVQDMDHENMFWYRQDPGLGLRLIYFSYDVKMKEKGDIPEGYSVSREKKERFSLILESASTNQTSMYLCASSSGLAGVYNEQFFGPGTRLTVL.

The V gene is TRBV27, the J gene TRBJ1-5; D unresolved. The CDR3 contains 16 residues. Between the trimmed V and J ends, which lost 5 bases and 2 bases, there was a span of 16 bases. CDR1 MNHEY and CDR2 SMNVEV come from the germline V gene (reference sequence). Here the CDR3 DNA reads TGTGCCAGCAGTCGGATGTGGGAGGTCGGCAATCAGCCCCAGCATTTT. As protein: CASSRMWEVGNQPQHF.

This clone has a single count. The CDR3: CASSVVGGETQYF. In DNA form, the CDR3 reads TGTGCCAGCAGCGTAGTGGGAGGGGAGACCCAGTACTTC. The chain has TRBV9 and TRBJ2-5; TRBD2 aligns across 7 bases. The V and J ends lost 0 bases and 5 bases, in that order; junction bases with no gene match: 1. This CDR3 has 13 residues. The germline CDR1 and CDR2 sequences are SGDLS and YYNGEE.

The CDR3 here is CASSPRRQSNTEAFF. As DNA, the CDR3 is TGTGCCAGCTCACCTAGGAGACAGTCCAACACTGAAGCTTTCTTT. The V call is TRBV18, the J call TRBJ1-1; D may be TRBD1 (5 bases). Between the trimmed V and J ends, which lost 3 bases and 2 bases, there was a span of 13 bases. This CDR3 has 15 residues. Germline V lookup: CDR1 KGHSH, CDR2 LQKENI.

The rearrangement joins TRBV4-3 to TRBJ2-1; TRBD2 aligns across 11 bases. The CDR3 consists of 14 residues. Germline CDR1 LGHNA, CDR2 YSLEER. J gave up 7 bases and V 8 bases, and 7 bases lay outside the gene matches. This CDR3 reads CASGGASGGNEQFF. CDR3 DNA sequence: TGCGCCAGCGGTGGGGCTAGCGGGGGGAATGAGCAGTTCTTC.

V usage is TRBV10-3 and J usage is TRBJ1-3, with D uncertain. Per the germline V gene, CDR1 is ENHRY and CDR2 is SYGVKD. Trimming removed 0 bases from V and 5 bases from J, with 5 bases in between. This CDR3 region has 13 residues. The CDR3 protein is CAISESSRNTIYF. In DNA form, the CDR3 reads TGTGCCATCAGTGAGTCCTCCCGAAACACCATATATTTT.

This clone was counted once. The chain carries TRBV6-1 and TRBJ2-7, with 9 bases identical to TRBD1. The CDR3 has 15 amino acids. V shed 1 base and J 3 bases; nucleotides not matched to a gene: 4. CDR1 MNHNS and CDR2 SASEGT come from the germline V gene. CDR3 DNA sequence: TGTGCCAGCAGTGAAGGAGGGACAGGGAACTACGAGCAGTACTTC. Translated, it gives CASSEGGTGNYEQYF.

The chain employs TRBV13 and TRBJ2-7; 7 nucleotides match TRBD2. Germline CDR1 PRHDT, CDR2 FYEKMQ (reference sequence). With V trimmed by 0 bases and J by 1 base, 9 bases remained unmatched. The CDR3 loop spans 17 amino acids. This CDR3 reads CASSLGPRGGPSYEQYF. In DNA form, the CDR3 reads TGTGCCAGCAGCTTAGGCCCTAGGGGAGGGCCTTCCTACGAGCAGTACTTC. Drawing the rest from reference TRBV13 and TRBJ2-7, the complete variable domain is AAGVIQSPRHLIKEKRETATLKCYPIPRHDTVYWYQQGPGQDPQFLISFYEKMQSDKGSIPDRFSAQQFSDYHSELNMSSLELGDSALYFCASSLGPRGGPSYEQYFGPGTRLTVT.

The V call is TRBV7-3, the J call TRBJ1-1; D may be TRBD1 (5 bases). Trimming cost V 2 bases and J 1 base, with 11 bases left between them. Germline loops: CDR1 SGHTA, CDR2 FQGTGA. This CDR3 is built from 15 residues. For the CDR3, the DNA is TGTGCCAGCAGCTTATCGGGGGGGTCGAACACTGAAGCTTTCTTT. This translates into CASSLSGGSNTEAFF.